This T cell receptor (beta chain) stems from a study of T cells in localized non-small cell lung cancer. This clone was recorded only once. The V gene's germline CDR1 is SGHVS and CDR2 FQNEAQ. The CDR3 is made up of 15 amino acids. Trimming took 0 bases from V and 3 from J, leaving 10 bases between them. Some clones are missing from TCRdb's copy, which holds only in-frame ones; the method was immunoSEQ multiplex PCR. The sample lists 20,000 to 25,000 clones, 86% occurring once. The TCR comes from a female donor of 60 years or more with stage I lung adenocarcinoma. Sequenced material: peripheral blood, taken before any cancer treatment. The chain links TRBV7-8 to TRBJ2-3; D unclear. DNA of the CDR3: TGTGCCAGCAGCTTAGCGTGGCAGGCGACAGATACGCAGTATTTT. Residues: CASSLAWQATDTQYF. Combining the CDR3 with reference TRBV7-8 and TRBJ2-3 gives the whole variable domain GAGVSQSPRYKVAKRGQDVALRCDPISGHVSLFWYQQALGQGPEFLTYFQNEAQLDKSGLPSDRFFAERPEGSVSTLKIQRTQQEDSAVYLCASSLAWQATDTQYFGPGTRLTVL.